The next 27 T cell receptor beta chains were all read from a single sample in a study of T cell changes during pregnancy in multiple sclerosis. Assay used: immunoSEQ multiplex PCR; TCRdb lists only in-frame clones, some missing. The table has about 27,000 clones, more than 70% seen once; the top ten hold 7% to 10%. This specimen was CD8+ T cells from peripheral blood mononuclear cells, taken in the second trimester of pregnancy. Receptors originate from a female donor with multiple sclerosis, enrolled in a pregnancy study.

The chain employs TRBV5-1 and TRBJ2-5; a weak D match, TRBD2 (5 bases). This CDR3 comprises 14 residues. V was cut by 5 bases and J by 0 bases, with 11 bases left in between. Germline V gene sequence: CDR1 SGHRS, CDR2 YFSETQ. In DNA form, the CDR3 reads TGCGCCAGCAGGGGTAGCGCCAACCAAGAGACCCAGTACTTC. Protein product: CASRGSANQETQYF. Full variable domain (outside the CDR3, taken from reference TRBV5-1 and TRBJ2-5): KAGVTQTPRYLIKTRGQQVTLSCSPISGHRSVSWYQQTPGQGLQFLFEYFSETQRNKGNFPGRFSGRQFSNSRSEMNVSTLELGDSALYLCASRGSANQETQYFGPGTRLLVL.

This clone was counted a few times. The V gene is TRBV7-6, the J gene TRBJ1-6, with 8 bases lining up with TRBD1. The CDR3 length is 15 residues. After removal of 0 bases from V and 8 bases from J, the junction contained 3 bases not matched to a gene. Germline V CDR1 and CDR2: SGHVS, FNYEAQ. CDR3: CASSLAGQGDSPLHF. The CDR3 nucleotides read TGTGCCAGCAGCTTAGCCGGACAGGGAGATTCACCCCTCCACTTT.

The V gene is TRBV30, the J gene TRBJ2-1; 7 bases fit TRBD2. V lost 0 bases to trimming and J lost 0 bases; unmatched junction nucleotides: 2. Germline values: CDR1 GTSNPN, CDR2 SVGIG (reference sequence). The length of the CDR3 is 15 residues. The CDR3 protein is CAWSVGGSSYNEQFF. The DNA for the CDR3 is TGTGCCTGGAGTGTAGGCGGGAGCTCCTACAATGAGCAGTTCTTC.

The chain recombines TRBV27 with TRBJ1-1; tentative D call: TRBD1 (5 bases). Trimming left V 2 bases short and J 1 base short, with 5 bases between. The germline V gene has CDR1 MNHEY and CDR2 SMNVEV (reference sequence). The CDR3 sequence is 13 residues long. The CDR3 region has the DNA TGTGCCAGCAGTTTAGGACAGAACACTGAAGCTTTCTTT. This translates into CASSLGQNTEAFF.

The chain uses TRBV15 and TRBJ2-3; 16 nucleotides agree with TRBD2. Germline CDR1 and CDR2: LNHNV and YYDKDF (reference sequence). The J segment lost 0 bases and the V segment lost 0 bases, leaving 6 bases of the junction unmatched. This CDR3 is built from 20 residues. The CDR3 nucleotides are TGTGCCACCAGCAGAGATTGGGGACTAGCGGGGGGGGTGAGCACAGATACGCAGTATTTT. Encoded protein: CATSRDWGLAGGVSTDTQYF.

The chain has TRBV7-9 and TRBJ1-2; TRBD1 matches 7 bases. V shed 5 bases, J shed 6 bases, and the junction held 15 bases outside the gene matches. The CDR3 contains 16 residues. Germline CDR1 is SEHNR and CDR2 is FQNEAQ (reference sequence). The CDR3 loop reads CASSPRTGPFVNGYTF. In DNA, the CDR3 is TGTGCCAGCAGCCCCCGGACAGGCCCATTTGTAAATGGCTACACCTTC.

This chain connects TRBV28 to TRBJ2-1, with 10 positions matching TRBD1. This CDR3 is 17 amino acids long. V lost 2 bases, J lost 4 bases, and 8 bases stayed unmatched. The germline V gene has CDR1 MDHEN and CDR2 SYDVKM. In DNA, the CDR3 is TGTGCCAGCAGTTTAAATTCGCGGGACAGGGGTTACAATGAGCAGTTCTTC. This codes for CASSLNSRDRGYNEQFF.

This sequence joins TRBV2 and TRBJ2-1; D gene uncertain. The germline CDR1 and CDR2 sequences are SNHLY and FYNNEI. The CDR3 is 16 amino acids. V was trimmed by 6 bases and J by 0 bases, leaving 15 bases between them. CDR3 coding DNA: TGTGCCAGCAGCACCCCTCACATCCTCTCCTACAATGAGCAGTTCTTC. It yields the protein CASSTPHILSYNEQFF.

The rearrangement links TRBV4-1 to TRBJ1-6; D possibly corresponds to TRBD1 (5 bases). CDR1 is MGHRA, CDR2 YSYEKL, per germline. V lost 0 bases to trimming and J lost 7 bases, with 10 bases between them. The CDR3 has 15 amino acids. CDR3 coding DNA: TGCGCCAGCAGCCAAGATCTGGGACTCAATTCACCCCTCCACTTT. It encodes CASSQDLGLNSPLHF.

This rearrangement joins TRBV5-1 to TRBJ2-7; 9 bases are shared with TRBD1. Germline V gives CDR1 SGHRS, CDR2 YFSETQ. This CDR3 comprises 15 residues. With 2 bases clipped from V and 1 base from J, the junction kept 4 bases outside the gene matches. Here the CDR3 DNA reads TGCGCCAGCAGCTTCGACAGGGGGGTTTCCTACGAGCAGTACTTC. This gives the protein CASSFDRGVSYEQYF.

V and J are TRBV19 and TRBJ2-7; 11 nucleotides align to TRBD2. The V gene's germline CDR1 is LNHDA and CDR2 SQIVND (reference sequence). The trim removed 1 base at V and 5 bases at J, leaving 10 bases unmatched. CDR3 length equals 17 residues. Here the CDR3 DNA reads TGTGCCAGTAGTATAGTTATGACTAGCGGGGCCGTTGACGAGCAGTACTTC. Encoded protein: CASSIVMTSGAVDEQYF. Variable domain in full (rest from reference TRBV19 and TRBJ2-7): DGGITQSPKYLFRKEGQNVTLSCEQNLNHDAMYWYRQDPGQGLRLIYYSQIVNDFQKGDIAEGYSVSREKKESFPLTVTSAQKNPTAFYLCASSIVMTSGAVDEQYFGPGTRLTVT.

V is TRBV28 and J is TRBJ2-3; 9 bases map to TRBD2. Germline V gives CDR1 MDHEN, CDR2 SYDVKM. With V trimmed by 6 bases and J by 11 bases, 12 bases remained unmatched. The CDR3 runs 14 residues. CDR3 sequence reads: CASSPGVAGARQYF. The CDR3 coding sequence is TGTGCCAGCAGCCCTGGCGTAGCGGGGGCCCGGCAGTATTTT.

The chain couples TRBV4-1 to TRBJ2-5; 7 bases fit TRBD1. The J call is doubtful: the DNA matches TRBJ2-7 better. Germline CDR1 is MGHRA and CDR2 is YSYEKL. This CDR3 region has 17 residues. The CDR3 protein is CASSQKGGRGLTYEQYF. CDR3 DNA: TGCGCCAGCAGCCAAAAAGGGGGCAGGGGGTTAACCTACGAGCAGTACTTC.

The CDR3 loop reads CAGSLAGDITYEQYF. The CDR3 DNA follows: TGTGCCGGCTCACTAGCGGGGGACATCACCTACGAGCAGTACTTC. The chain is built from TRBV2 and TRBJ2-7; 11 positions agree with TRBD2. The germline gives CDR1 SNHLY, CDR2 FYNNEI. The V segment lost 11 bases and the J segment 2 bases; nucleotides outside the gene matches: 11. This CDR3 spans 15 amino acids.

The chain combines TRBV5-1 with TRBJ2-2; maybe TRBD1 (5 bases). The CDR3 is 15 residues long. Trimming took off 2 bases at V and 3 bases at J, with 11 bases between the two ends. The germline V gene has CDR1 SGHRS and CDR2 YFSETQ. For the CDR3, the DNA is TGCGCCAGCAGCTTTAGGGCAGGGTACACCGGGGAGCTGTTTTTT. Protein product: CASSFRAGYTGELFF.

This chain joins TRBV4-3 and TRBJ2-1; tentatively, D is TRBD1 (5 bases). Germline CDR1 and CDR2: LGHNA and YSLEER. V dropped 0 bases and J dropped 1 base, with 10 bases sitting between them. This CDR3 is built from 16 residues. The CDR3 region is CASSQDRDFSYNEQFF. Here the CDR3 DNA reads TGCGCCAGCAGCCAAGACAGGGATTTTTCCTACAATGAGCAGTTCTTC.

The V call is TRBV5-8, the J call TRBJ1-2; 7 positions agree with TRBD1. CDR1 and CDR2 from the germline V gene are SGHTS and YDEGEE. V lost 2 bases and J lost 4; bases outside the gene matches: 11. This CDR3 is 16 amino acids long. The CDR3: CASSFPTPTGLYGYTF. For the CDR3, the DNA is TGTGCCAGCAGCTTCCCGACCCCGACAGGGCTCTATGGCTACACCTTC.

The chain couples TRBV10-3 to TRBJ1-1, with 7 bases lining up with TRBD1. Per germline, CDR1 ENHRY and CDR2 SYGVKD. The V and J ends lost 3 bases and 1 base, in that order; junction bases with no gene match: 14. CDR3 length: 18 amino acids. CDR3 residues: CAISENDRVSPRNTEAFF. DNA of the CDR3: TGTGCCATCAGTGAAAACGACAGGGTGTCACCGCGGAACACTGAAGCTTTCTTT.

The table lists this clone with a count of one. The V call is TRBV5-1, the J call TRBJ2-1; possibly TRBD2 for D (5 bases). V dropped 4 bases and J dropped 11 bases, with 16 bases sitting between them. The CDR3 covers 13 residues. The germline V gene encodes CDR1 SGHRS and CDR2 YFSETQ. CDR3 nucleotides: TGCGCCAGCAGCACGAGGACTTCGGAGCAGCAGTTCTTC. Translating gives CASSTRTSEQQFF.

This sequence joins TRBV7-8 and TRBJ1-1; unclear D gene. CDR3 length equals 13 residues. CDR1 SGHVS and CDR2 FQNEAQ come from the germline V gene. Deletions cut 5 bases from V and 7 bases from J, with 14 bases between. This CDR3 reads CASSLGGPYEAFF. Here the CDR3 DNA reads TGTGCCAGCAGCCTGGGAGGACCGTATGAAGCTTTCTTT.

The CDR3 coding sequence is TGTGCCAGCAGTTTCGCCCGAAACAGGGTGCTCTATGGCTACACCTTC. Protein sequence: CASSFARNRVLYGYTF. V is TRBV27 and J is TRBJ1-2; possibly TRBD1 for D (6 bases). V was clipped by 3 bases and J by 4 bases, with 18 bases between them. The V gene's germline CDR1 is MNHEY and CDR2 SMNVEV (reference sequence). This CDR3 has 16 residues.

The rearrangement uses TRBV27 and TRBJ2-3, with 9 bases identical to TRBD1. J lost 6 bases, V lost 4 bases, and 5 bases had no gene match. Germline V gene data show CDR1 as MNHEY and CDR2 as SMNVEV (reference sequence). The CDR3 length is 14 residues. The CDR3 DNA is TGTGCCAGCAGTTGGGTACAGGGGGCGGATACGCAGTATTTT. The encoded protein is CASSWVQGADTQYF.

This rearrangement joins TRBV5-4 to TRBJ1-1; 8 nucleotides line up with TRBD1. This CDR3 region has 13 residues. The ends lost 4 bases at V and 3 bases at J; junction bases unmatched: 2. The germline gives CDR1 SGHNT, CDR2 YYREEE (reference sequence). CDR3: CASSPDRDTEAFF. CDR3 bases: TGTGCCAGCAGCCCGGACAGGGACACTGAAGCTTTCTTT.

The chain recombines TRBV30 with TRBJ2-7; the match to TRBD1 covers 11 bases. After removal of 5 bases from V and 2 bases from J, the junction contained 11 bases not matched to a gene. CDR3 size: 16 residues. CDR1 and CDR2 (germline): GTSNPN, SVGIG (reference sequence). The CDR3 sequence is CAWGDRGRGEAYEQYF. The CDR3 DNA is TGTGCCTGGGGGGACAGGGGGAGGGGGGAGGCCTACGAGCAGTACTTC.

J is TRBJ2-1 and V is TRBV27; 9 bases map to TRBD1. Germline lookup yields CDR1 MNHEY and CDR2 SMNVEV (reference sequence). This CDR3 spans 13 amino acids. J was trimmed by 5 bases and V by 8 bases; bases with no gene match: 4. Here the CDR3 DNA reads TGTGCCAGCGGGGACAGGGTAGACAATGAGCAGTTCTTC. Its translation is CASGDRVDNEQFF.

The chain is built from TRBV4-2 and TRBJ1-1; 7 bases line up with TRBD1. The trim removed 5 bases at V and 6 bases at J, leaving 12 bases unmatched. The CDR3 covers 15 residues. CDR1 and CDR2 (germline): LGHNA, YNFKEQ. The CDR3 region has the DNA TGTGCCAGCAGCTCCCGACAGGGAAGTATGGCTGAAGCTTTCTTT. It specifies CASSSRQGSMAEAFF.

The CDR3 DNA is TGTGCCAGCAGCTTACTGACTAGCGGGGGATCGTACCAAGAGACCCAGTACTTC. Protein: CASSLLTSGGSYQETQYF. The chain links TRBV5-5 to TRBJ2-5, with 12 bases fitting TRBD2. The CDR3 runs to 18 residues. CDR1 is SGHKS and CDR2 is YYEKEE in the germline V gene (reference sequence). V was clipped by 2 bases and J by 0 bases; unmatched bases: 8.